This TCR beta chain was captured in a study of monozygotic twins with inflammatory bowel disease. Germline V gene sequence: CDR1 ENHRY, CDR2 SYGVKD. This CDR3 comprises 16 residues. Following a re-call of the 5' RACE reads, TCRdb has one entry per CDR3 protein and lacks DNA. In all, the sample yields some 190,000 distinct CDR3 sequences. The rearrangement links TRBV10-3 to TRBJ1-3; absent DNA, TCRdb's TRBD1 call cannot be checked. Sequencing used blood. The receptor's source is a human donor with ulcerative colitis or Crohn's disease, or a healthy co-twin of an affected twin (not recorded which). Here the CDR3 reads CATWGRWGIAGNTIYF.